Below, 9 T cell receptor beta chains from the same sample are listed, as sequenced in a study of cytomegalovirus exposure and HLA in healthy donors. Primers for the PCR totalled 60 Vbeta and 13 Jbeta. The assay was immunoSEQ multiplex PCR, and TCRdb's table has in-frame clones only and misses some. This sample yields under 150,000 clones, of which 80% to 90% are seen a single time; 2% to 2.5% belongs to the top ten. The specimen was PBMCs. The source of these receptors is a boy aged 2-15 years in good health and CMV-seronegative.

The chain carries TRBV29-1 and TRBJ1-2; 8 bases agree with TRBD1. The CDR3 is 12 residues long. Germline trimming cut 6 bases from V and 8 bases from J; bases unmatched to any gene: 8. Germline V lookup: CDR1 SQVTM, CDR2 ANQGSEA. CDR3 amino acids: CSVVDQGAGYTF. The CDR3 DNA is TGCAGCGTCGTGGACCAGGGGGCCGGCTACACCTTC.

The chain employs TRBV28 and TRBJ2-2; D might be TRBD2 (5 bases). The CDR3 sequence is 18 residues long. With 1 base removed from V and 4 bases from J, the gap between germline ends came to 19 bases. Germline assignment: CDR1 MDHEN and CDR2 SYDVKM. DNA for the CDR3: TGTGCCAGCAGTTTATTTTGGTCTCGGCCCCGGGGCACCGGGGAGCTGTTTTTT. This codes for CASSLFWSRPRGTGELFF.

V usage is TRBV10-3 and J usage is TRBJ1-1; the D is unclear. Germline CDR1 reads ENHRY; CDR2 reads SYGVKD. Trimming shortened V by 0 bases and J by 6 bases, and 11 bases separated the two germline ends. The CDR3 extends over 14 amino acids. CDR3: CAISESGQEAEAFF. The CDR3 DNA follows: TGTGCCATCAGTGAGTCAGGGCAGGAGGCTGAAGCTTTCTTT.

CDR3 nucleotides: TGTGCCAGCTCCCCAACTACAGGGAACACTGAAGCTTTCTTT. Translating it yields CASSPTTGNTEAFF. This sequence joins TRBV18 and TRBJ1-1; D might be TRBD1 (5 bases). Between the trimmed V and J ends, which lost 6 bases and 1 base, there was a span of 12 bases. CDR1 is KGHSH and CDR2 is LQKENI in the germline V gene. This CDR3 has 14 residues.

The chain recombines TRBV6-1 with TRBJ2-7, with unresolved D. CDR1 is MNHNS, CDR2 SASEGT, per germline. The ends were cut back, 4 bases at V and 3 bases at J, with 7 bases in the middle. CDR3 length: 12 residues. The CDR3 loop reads CASSGLFYEQYF. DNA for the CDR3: TGTGCCAGCAGTGGACTTTTCTACGAGCAGTACTTC.

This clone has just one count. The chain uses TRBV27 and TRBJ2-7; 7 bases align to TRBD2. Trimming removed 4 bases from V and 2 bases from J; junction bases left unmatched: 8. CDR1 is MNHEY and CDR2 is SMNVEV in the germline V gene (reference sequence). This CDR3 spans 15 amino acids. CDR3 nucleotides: TGTGCCAGCAGTTCCGGACTAGTGAGCGCCTACGAGCAGTACTTC. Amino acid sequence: CASSSGLVSAYEQYF.

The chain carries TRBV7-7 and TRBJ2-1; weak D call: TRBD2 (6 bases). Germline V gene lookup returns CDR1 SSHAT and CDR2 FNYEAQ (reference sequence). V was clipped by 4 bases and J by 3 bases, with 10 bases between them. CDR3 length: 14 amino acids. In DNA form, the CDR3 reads TGTGCCAGCAGCTCGAGTAGCGGCTACAATGAGCAGTTCTTC. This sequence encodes CASSSSSGYNEQFF.

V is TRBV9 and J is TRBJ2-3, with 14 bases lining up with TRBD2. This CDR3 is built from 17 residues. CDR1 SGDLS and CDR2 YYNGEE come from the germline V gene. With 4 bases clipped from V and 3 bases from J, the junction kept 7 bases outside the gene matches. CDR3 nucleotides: TGTGCCAGCAGCCCCCCGACTAGCGGGAGGGCTACAGATACGCAGTATTTT. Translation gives CASSPPTSGRATDTQYF.

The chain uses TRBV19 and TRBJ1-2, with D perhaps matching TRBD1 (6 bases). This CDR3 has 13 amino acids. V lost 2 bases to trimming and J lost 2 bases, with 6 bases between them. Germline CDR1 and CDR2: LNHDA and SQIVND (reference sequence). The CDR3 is CASSIQGNYGYTF. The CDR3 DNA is TGTGCCAGTAGTATACAGGGGAACTATGGCTACACCTTC.